One and the same sample provided the 24 T cell receptor delta chains below, sequenced in a study of gamma-delta T cells after stem cell transplantation. TCRdb re-called clones from the RT-PCR reads via CATT. In the table there are about 1,500 delta-chain clones, 4.2% of which are singletons. The source material was gamma-delta T cells. These receptors all come from a human donor. It is not recorded whose cells these are; they may come from a transplant donor.

This clone has ten or more counts. This likely stems from a read error, as it lies one base from a far larger clone. The same CDR3 arises from other DNA sequences in this sample as well. The chain recombines TRDV1 with TRDJ1; TRDD3 aligns across 13 bases. V lost 3 bases, J lost 10 bases, and 23 bases stayed unmatched. The CDR3 covers 20 residues. Germline V gives CDR1 TSWWSYY, CDR2 QGS. For the CDR3, the DNA is TGTGCTCTTGGGGAGCTCGAATTGTACTGGGGGATACGCACCCCATCGGGACTCATCTTT. Amino acid sequence: CALGELELYWGIRTPSGLIF.

Regarding this clone: A read error likely explains this, since a far larger clone differs by one base. This specimen includes other DNA sequences encoding the same CDR3. The chain employs TRDV1 and TRDJ1; the match to TRDD3 covers 12 bases. This CDR3 spans 20 amino acids. Germline CDR1 and CDR2: TSWWSYY and QGS. CDR3 DNA: TGCGCTCTTGGGGAACTAGTACCCTACTGGGGGATACCTGACACCGATAAACTCATCTTT. Protein: CALGELVPYWGIPDTDKLIF.

This clone appeared a few times. This is likely an artifact of a read error, given a far larger clone one base away. The sample carries other DNA sequences with the same CDR3. This chain uses TRDV2 with TRDJ3; TRDD3 agrees at 12 bases. This CDR3 is 23 amino acids long. Trimming cost V 3 bases and J 4 bases; bases outside gene matches: 21. CDR1 and CDR2 (germline): GEAIGNYY, EKD. CDR3 protein: CACDAGYWGIQDGGSWDTRQMFF. CDR3 bases: TGTGCCTGTGACGCGGGATACTGGGGGATACAAGACGGAGGCTCATGGGACACCCGACAGATGTTTTTC.

For this clone: This likely stems from a read error, as it lies one base from a far larger clone. The chain has TRDV1 and TRDJ1; 13 bases line up with TRDD3. From germline, CDR1 is TSWWSYY and CDR2 QGS. The CDR3 runs 24 residues. Written as DNA, the CDR3 is TGTGCTCTTGGGGAACTACTGGACCTCTACCGGATGTACTGGGGGATACGGTCTACCGATAAACCCATCTTT. This encodes CALGELLDLYRMYWGIRSTDKPIF.

A remark on this clone: No DNA is shown, since the ends of the CDR3 on it are uncertain; the CDR3 is the one TCRdb lists. The chain uses TRAV29/DV5 and TRDJ1; whether TRDD3, the table's D call, matches the DNA was not checked. The CDR3 spans 30 residues, counting both ends. Per germline, CDR1 NSMFDY and CDR2 ISSIKDK. This CDR3 reads CSVLLCSKRHGLHPFYWGIWKGRDTDKLIF.

With respect to this clone: TCRdb's listed protein matches a much larger clone and diverges from this DNA's translation at residue 8, likely through a read error; the protein shown comes from the DNA. V gene TRDV2 combines with J gene TRDJ3; 7 nucleotides align to TRDD3. The CDR3 covers 18 residues. J was trimmed by 2 bases and V by 2 bases; bases with no gene match: 8. Per germline, CDR1 GEAIGNYY and CDR2 EKD. The CDR3: CACDSWGDDPWDTRQMFF. DNA of the CDR3: TGTGCCTGTGACAGCTGGGGGGACGACCCCTGGGACACCCGACAGATGTTTTTC.

A few counts support this clone. This sequence is one base from a far larger clone and is likely a read error. The chain employs TRDV1 and TRDJ1; TRDD2 agrees at 8 bases. V shed 1 base, J shed 0 bases, and the junction held 19 bases outside the gene matches. Germline CDR1 and CDR2: TSWWSYY and QGS. This CDR3 is built from 21 residues. The CDR3 DNA reads TGTGCTCTTGGGGAACGCTTCCTACCGTGGGGGGTACCCGAGTACACCGATAAACTCATCTTT. This encodes CALGERFLPWGVPEYTDKLIF.

This clone showed up just a few times. The likely explanation is a read error, given a far larger clone one base away. The sample carries other DNA sequences with the same CDR3. The rearrangement links TRDV2 to TRDJ3; 10 bases align to TRDD3. The CDR3 spans 20 residues. Germline V gives CDR1 GEAIGNYY, CDR2 EKD. The CDR3 here is CACDTVLALGDDWDTRQMFF. In DNA, the CDR3 is TGCGCCTGTGACACCGTTTTAGCACTGGGGGATGACTGGGACACCCGACAGATGTTTTTC.

This clone is labeled as medium-sized. A far larger clone is one nucleotide away, so this likely arose from a read error. Within the sample, other DNA sequences also encode this same CDR3. The chain couples TRDV1 to TRDJ1; TRDD3 agrees at 12 bases. The CDR3 totals 20 residues. V was clipped by 0 bases and J by 0 bases; unmatched bases: 11. Germline values: CDR1 TSWWSYY, CDR2 QGS. The CDR3 bases are TGTGCTCTTGGGGAACTAGTGCCCTACTGGGGGATACCTGACACCGATAAACTCATCTTT. Translating it yields CALGELVPYWGIPDTDKLIF.

As to this clone: One end of the junction does not line up with germline, which may come from a read error. The V call is TRDV1, the J call TRDJ1, with TRDD3 identical over 13 bases. CDR1 is TSWWSYY, CDR2 QGS, per germline. This CDR3 has 23 residues. The CDR3 spells CALGPRFPLTQYWGIRSTDKPIF. CDR3 DNA sequence: TGTGCTCTTGGACCCCGATTCCCCCTAACTCAATACTGGGGGATACGCTCCACCGATAAACCCATCTTT.

A word on this clone: A single base is all that separates this from a far larger clone, so a read error is likely. The chain carries TRDV1 and TRDJ1; TRDD3 might be the D (8 bases). Germline V gene data show CDR1 as TSWWSYY and CDR2 as QGS. V shed 3 bases and J shed 0 bases, with 38 bases lying between them. CDR3 length equals 24 residues. CDR3 sequence: CALGEPPFLYWGVWKGRDTDKLIF. The CDR3 DNA sequence: TGTGCTCTTGGGGAGCCACCCTTCCTCTACTGGGGGGTATGGAAAGGTCGGGACACCGATAAACTCATCTTT.

About this clone: This sequence is one base from a far larger clone and is likely a read error. The chain joins TRDV1 to TRDJ1, with 9 bases that match TRDD3. With V trimmed by 4 bases and J by 3 bases, 30 bases remained unmatched. There are 23 residues in the CDR3. CDR1 and CDR2 (germline): TSWWSYY, QGS. In DNA, the CDR3 is TGTGCTCTTGGGGTCCGTCCGGCCTTCCCACGTCTGGGGGATGTTCCTAGAGCCGATAAACTCATCTTT. It translates to CALGVRPAFPRLGDVPRADKLIF.

Of note for this clone: This likely traces to a read error, being one base from a far larger clone. The same CDR3 arises from other DNA sequences in this sample as well. V gene TRDV2 combines with J gene TRDJ3; 13 bases agree with TRDD3. Looked up from germline, CDR1 is GEAIGNYY and CDR2 is EKD. There are 22 residues in the CDR3. The CDR3 reads CACDTPSTGGYGAAWDTRQMFF. The CDR3 DNA is TGTGCCTGTGACACTCCGTCGACTGGGGGATACGGAGCGGCCTGGGACACTCGACAGATGTTTTTC.

This clone was found a few times. The likely explanation is a read error, given a far larger clone one base away. The chain links TRDV1 to TRDJ1; 10 bases match TRDD3. V was clipped by 0 bases and J by 0 bases; unmatched bases: 13. Germline V gene sequence: CDR1 TSWWSYY, CDR2 QGS. The CDR3 totals 20 residues. The CDR3 DNA sequence: TGTGCTCTTGGGGAACTAGTACCCTACTGGGGGATGCCTGACACCGATAAACTCATCTTT. This gives the protein CALGELVPYWGMPDTDKLIF.

Concerning this clone: A far larger clone is a single base away, which makes a read error likely. The rearrangement links TRDV2 to TRDJ1, with 8 nucleotides matching TRDD3. Germline V gives CDR1 GEAIGNYY, CDR2 EKD. The CDR3 loop spans 16 amino acids. The CDR3 is CACGTLGDYDTDKLIF. The CDR3 nucleotides are TGTGCCTGTGGCACCTTGGGGGATTACGACACCGATAAACTCATCTTT.

About this clone: This likely traces to a read error, being one base from a far larger clone. In the same sample, other DNA sequences code for this CDR3. This chain connects TRAV29/DV5 to TRDJ1, with TRDD3 matching over 9 bases. The length of the CDR3 is 19 residues. V gave up 0 bases and J gave up 2 bases; unmatched junction bases: 17. The V gene's germline CDR1 is NSMFDY and CDR2 ISSIKDK. The CDR3 region has the DNA TGTGCAGCAAGCGCTGTGAGCTGGGGGATTACGGATGGAACCGATAAACTCATCTTT. It codes for CAASAVSWGITDGTDKLIF.

This clone has more than one count but fewer than ten. A much larger clonotype is one base distant, so this may be a read error. Different DNA sequences within this sample yield the same CDR3. This chain uses TRDV1 with TRDJ1; 10 bases fit TRDD3. There are 20 residues in the CDR3. CDR1 TSWWSYY and CDR2 QGS come from the germline V gene. CDR3 sequence (DNA): TGTGCTCTTGGGGATCTTCCACCGTACTGGGGGATGAAGTACACCGACAAACTCATCTTT. Protein product: CALGDLPPYWGMKYTDKLIF.

A few counts support this clone. A far larger clone lies a single base away; this is likely a read error. This sample also contains other DNA sequences that code for the same CDR3. The V and J genes are TRDV1 and TRDJ1; TRDD3 aligns across 8 bases. From germline, CDR1 is TSWWSYY and CDR2 QGS. The CDR3 length is 19 residues. CDR3: CALGDFPRTGGSHTDKLIF. In nucleotides, the CDR3 is TGTGCTCTTGGGGACTTTCCCCGTACTGGGGGTTCTCACACTGATAAACTCATCTTT.

This clone came up a few times. TCRdb's entry gives the protein of a much larger clone, which mismatches this DNA's translation at residue 7, likely from a read error; the protein reported here is translated from the DNA. This chain links TRDV1 with TRDJ1; tentative D call: TRDD3 (6 bases). Germline lookup yields CDR1 TSWWSYY and CDR2 QGS. The germline V and J ends were trimmed by 2 bases and 4 bases, with 26 bases remaining between them. This CDR3 comprises 19 residues. Written as DNA, the CDR3 is TGTGCTCTTGGGGAAGCCGTCCTTGGTCTACCGCTGGGGATCGATAAACTCATCTTT. Protein sequence: CALGEAVLGLPLGIDKLIF.

This clone turned up a few times. This likely reflects a read error, since a far larger clone is one base away. The sample has other DNA sequences that encode this CDR3 too. The chain employs TRDV1 and TRDJ1; 11 bases agree with TRDD3. The CDR3 loop spans 25 amino acids. Looked up from germline, CDR1 is TSWWSYY and CDR2 is QGS. The CDR3 spells CALGELDGFLRPNWGIVGYTDKLIF. The DNA of the CDR3 is TGTGCTCTTGGGGAACTGGACGGGTTCCTACGGCCCAACTGGGGGATAGTTGGGTACACCGACAAACTCATCTTT.

As concerns this clone: One base away lies a much larger clone, so this may be a sequencing read error. The V and J genes are TRDV1 and TRDJ1; TRDD3 matches at 10 bases. Germline CDR1 and CDR2: TSWWSYY and QGS. The V gene end was trimmed by 1 base and the J gene end by 9 bases; junction bases not matched to a gene: 26. This CDR3 spans 21 amino acids. This CDR3 reads CALGERILLVLGDPRRRELIF. In nucleotides, the CDR3 is TGTGCTCTTGGGGAACGGATCCTACTCGTACTGGGGGATCCCCGAAGGCGTGAACTCATCTTT.

This chain links TRDV1 with TRDJ1; 9 nucleotides align to TRDD3. CDR1 and CDR2 (germline): TSWWSYY, QGS. The V gene end was trimmed by 2 bases and the J gene end by 0 bases; junction bases not matched to a gene: 22. This CDR3 region has 22 residues. The CDR3 region is CALGEDSGFPPWGIFNTDKLIF. The DNA of the CDR3 is TGTGCTCTTGGGGAAGATTCGGGTTTCCCTCCCTGGGGGATTTTTAACACCGATAAACTCATCTTT.

As concerns this clone: This likely came from a read error, as a far larger clone is one base away. The sample holds other DNA sequences that translate to the same CDR3. CDR3 DNA: TGTGCCTGTGACAGTTGGGGGCCAAGGGCCGATAAACTCATCTTC. The encoded protein is CACDSWGPRADKLIF. This chain connects TRDV2 to TRDJ1, with D possibly matching TRDD3 (6 bases). Germline lookup yields CDR1 GEAIGNYY and CDR2 EKD. CDR3 length equals 15 residues.

V and J are TRDV2 and TRDJ3; 9 nucleotides line up with TRDD3. There are 20 residues in the CDR3. CDR1 is GEAIGNYY, CDR2 EKD, per germline. The J segment lost 2 bases and the V segment lost 3 bases, leaving 13 bases of the junction unmatched. CDR3 sequence: CACDAGYWGNDPWDTRQMFF. The CDR3 coding sequence is TGTGCCTGTGACGCGGGATACTGGGGGAACGACCCCTGGGACACCCGACAGATGTTTTTC.